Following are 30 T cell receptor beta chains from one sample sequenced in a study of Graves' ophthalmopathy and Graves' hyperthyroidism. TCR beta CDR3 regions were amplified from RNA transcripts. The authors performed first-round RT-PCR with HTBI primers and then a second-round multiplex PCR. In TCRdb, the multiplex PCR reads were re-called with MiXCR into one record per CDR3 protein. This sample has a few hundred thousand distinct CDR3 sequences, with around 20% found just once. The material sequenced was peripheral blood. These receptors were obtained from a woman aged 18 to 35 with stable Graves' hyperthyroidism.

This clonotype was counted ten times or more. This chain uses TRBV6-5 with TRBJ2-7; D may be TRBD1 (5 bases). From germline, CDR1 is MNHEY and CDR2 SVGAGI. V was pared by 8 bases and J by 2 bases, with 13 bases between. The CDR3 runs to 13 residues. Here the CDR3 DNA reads TGTGCCAGCGGTAGACAGTATCCCTACGAGCAGTACTTC. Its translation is CASGRQYPYEQYF.

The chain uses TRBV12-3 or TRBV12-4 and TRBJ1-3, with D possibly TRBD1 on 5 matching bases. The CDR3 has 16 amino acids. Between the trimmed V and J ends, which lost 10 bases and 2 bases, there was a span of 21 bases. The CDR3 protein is CAILTGGGAPGNTIYF. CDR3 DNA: TGTGCCATCCTAACCGGGGGGGGTGCACCTGGAAACACCATATATTTT.

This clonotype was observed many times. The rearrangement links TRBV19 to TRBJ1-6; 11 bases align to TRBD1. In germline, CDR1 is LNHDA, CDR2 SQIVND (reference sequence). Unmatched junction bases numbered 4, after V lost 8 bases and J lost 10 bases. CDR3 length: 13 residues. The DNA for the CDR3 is TGTGCCAGTCGGGACAGGGGGGCCTCACCCCTCCACTTT. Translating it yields CASRDRGASPLHF.

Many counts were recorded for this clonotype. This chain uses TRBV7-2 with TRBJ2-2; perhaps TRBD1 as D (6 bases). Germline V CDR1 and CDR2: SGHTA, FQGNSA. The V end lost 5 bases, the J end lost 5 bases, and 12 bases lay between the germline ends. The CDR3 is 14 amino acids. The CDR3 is CASSPDRRTGELFF. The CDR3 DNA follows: TGTGCCAGCAGCCCCGACAGGCGAACCGGGGAGCTGTTTTTT.

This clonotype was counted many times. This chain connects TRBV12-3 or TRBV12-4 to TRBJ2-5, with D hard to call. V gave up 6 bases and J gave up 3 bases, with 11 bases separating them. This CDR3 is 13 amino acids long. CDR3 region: CASRPFVEETQYF. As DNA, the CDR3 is TGTGCCAGCAGACCCTTTGTAGAAGAGACCCAGTACTTC.

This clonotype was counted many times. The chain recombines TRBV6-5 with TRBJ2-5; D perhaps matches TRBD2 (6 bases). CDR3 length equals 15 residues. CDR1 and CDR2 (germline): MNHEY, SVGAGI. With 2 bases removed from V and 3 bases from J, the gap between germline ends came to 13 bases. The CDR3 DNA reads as TGTGCCAGCAGTTACCGCGGGGAGTGGGAAGAGACCCAGTACTTC. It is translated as CASSYRGEWEETQYF.

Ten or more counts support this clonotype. The CDR3 nucleotides read TGTGCCAGCAGTGACCCGGGACTAGCGGGAGGGATTTACGAGCAGTACTTC. Residues: CASSDPGLAGGIYEQYF. J is TRBJ2-7 and V is TRBV6-4; 16 bases match TRBD2. V shed 2 bases, J shed 4 bases, and the junction held 5 bases outside the gene matches. This CDR3 has 17 amino acids. From germline, CDR1 is MRHNA and CDR2 SNTAGT.

CDR3 region: CASSLHTGGGYGYTF. DNA of the CDR3: TGTGCCAGCAGCTTACACACAGGGGGCGGCTATGGCTACACCTTC. This rearrangement joins TRBV7-2 to TRBJ1-2, with 9 positions matching TRBD1. This CDR3 is 15 amino acids long. V was clipped by 2 bases and J by 4 bases; unmatched bases: 5. Per germline, CDR1 SGHTA and CDR2 FQGNSA.

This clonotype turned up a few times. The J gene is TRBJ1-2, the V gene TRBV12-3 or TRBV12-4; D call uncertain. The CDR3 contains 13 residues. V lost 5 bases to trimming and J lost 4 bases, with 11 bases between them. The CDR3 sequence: CASSTSSPYGYTF. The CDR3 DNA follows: TGTGCCAGCAGTACCAGCTCCCCCTATGGCTACACCTTC.

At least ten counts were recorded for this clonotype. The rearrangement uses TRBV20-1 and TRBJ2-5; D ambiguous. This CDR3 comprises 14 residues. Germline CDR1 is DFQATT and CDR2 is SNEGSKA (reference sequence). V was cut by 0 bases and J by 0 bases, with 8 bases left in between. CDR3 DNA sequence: TGCAGTGCTAGAGATCCCGTGGACCAAGAGACCCAGTACTTC. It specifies CSARDPVDQETQYF.

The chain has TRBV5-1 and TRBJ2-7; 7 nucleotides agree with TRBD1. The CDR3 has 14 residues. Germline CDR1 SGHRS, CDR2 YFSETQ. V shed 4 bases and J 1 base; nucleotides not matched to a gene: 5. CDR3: CASSTTGQSYEQYF. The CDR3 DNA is TGCGCCAGCAGCACAACGGGACAGTCCTACGAGCAGTACTTC.

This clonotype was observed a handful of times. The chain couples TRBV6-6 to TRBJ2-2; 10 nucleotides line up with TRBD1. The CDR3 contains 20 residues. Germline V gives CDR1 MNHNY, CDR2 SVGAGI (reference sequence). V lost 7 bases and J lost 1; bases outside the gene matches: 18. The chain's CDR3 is CASTITGTGVAMRNTGELFF. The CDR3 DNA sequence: TGTGCCAGCACCATCACCGGGACAGGGGTTGCTATGAGGAACACCGGGGAGCTGTTTTTT.

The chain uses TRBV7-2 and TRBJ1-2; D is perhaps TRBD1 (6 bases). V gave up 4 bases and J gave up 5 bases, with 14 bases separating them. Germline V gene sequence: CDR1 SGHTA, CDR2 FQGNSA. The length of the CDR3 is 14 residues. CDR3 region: CASSSYRTAYGYTF. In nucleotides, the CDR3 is TGTGCCAGCAGCTCATACCGGACAGCGTATGGCTACACCTTC.

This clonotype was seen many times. DNA of the CDR3: TGCAGTGGTAACAGGGGGCTCTCCTACGAGCAGTACTTC. As protein: CSGNRGLSYEQYF. This chain links TRBV20-1 with TRBJ2-7; 9 bases map to TRBD1. This CDR3 comprises 13 residues. V dropped 7 bases and J dropped 0; count of bases not matched to a gene: 4. The germline V gene has CDR1 DFQATT and CDR2 SNEGSKA (reference sequence).

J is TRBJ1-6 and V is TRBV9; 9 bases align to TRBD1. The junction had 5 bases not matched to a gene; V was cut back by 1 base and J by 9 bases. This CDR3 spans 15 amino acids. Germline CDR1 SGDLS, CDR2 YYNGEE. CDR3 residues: CASSVSGTGSSPLHF. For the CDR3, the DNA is TGTGCCAGCAGCGTATCTGGGACAGGGAGTTCACCCCTCCACTTT.

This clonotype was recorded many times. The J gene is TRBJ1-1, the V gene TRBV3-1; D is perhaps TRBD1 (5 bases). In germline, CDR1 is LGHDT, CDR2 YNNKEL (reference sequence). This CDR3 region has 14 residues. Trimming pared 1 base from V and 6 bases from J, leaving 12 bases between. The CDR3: CASSQGGRGPEAFF. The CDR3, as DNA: TGTGCCAGCAGCCAAGGTGGGAGGGGACCTGAAGCTTTCTTT.

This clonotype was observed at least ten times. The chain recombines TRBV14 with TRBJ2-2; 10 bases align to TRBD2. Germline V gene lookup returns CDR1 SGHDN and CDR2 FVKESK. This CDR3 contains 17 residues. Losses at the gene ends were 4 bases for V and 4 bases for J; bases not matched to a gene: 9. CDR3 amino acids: CASSPISGRASTGELFF. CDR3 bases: TGTGCCAGCAGCCCAATCAGCGGGAGGGCTAGCACCGGGGAGCTGTTTTTT.

The CDR3 spells CSAQGTSGYEQYF. The DNA for the CDR3 is TGCAGTGCTCAAGGGACTAGCGGCTACGAGCAGTACTTC. The chain combines TRBV20-1 with TRBJ2-7; TRBD2 matches 11 bases. CDR3 length: 13 residues. CDR1 and CDR2 (germline): DFQATT, SNEGSKA (reference sequence). The V gene end was trimmed by 5 bases and the J gene end by 3 bases; junction bases not matched to a gene: 3.

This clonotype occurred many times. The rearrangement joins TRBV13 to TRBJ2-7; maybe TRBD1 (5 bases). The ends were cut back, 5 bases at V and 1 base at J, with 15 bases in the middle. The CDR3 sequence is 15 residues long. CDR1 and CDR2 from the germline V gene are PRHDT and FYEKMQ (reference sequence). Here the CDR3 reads CASSGPPDSSYEQYF. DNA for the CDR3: TGTGCCAGCAGCGGCCCGCCCGACAGTTCCTACGAGCAGTACTTC. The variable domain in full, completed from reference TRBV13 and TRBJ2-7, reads AAGVIQSPRHLIKEKRETATLKCYPIPRHDTVYWYQQGPGQDPQFLISFYEKMQSDKGSIPDRFSAQQFSDYHSELNMSSLELGDSALYFCASSGPPDSSYEQYFGPGTRLTVT.

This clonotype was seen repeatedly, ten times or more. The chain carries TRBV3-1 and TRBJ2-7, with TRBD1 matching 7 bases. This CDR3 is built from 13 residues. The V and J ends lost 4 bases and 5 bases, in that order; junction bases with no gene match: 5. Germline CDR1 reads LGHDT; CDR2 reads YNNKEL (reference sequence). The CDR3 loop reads CASSRQTGNEQYF. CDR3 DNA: TGTGCCAGCAGCCGCCAGACAGGGAACGAGCAGTACTTC.

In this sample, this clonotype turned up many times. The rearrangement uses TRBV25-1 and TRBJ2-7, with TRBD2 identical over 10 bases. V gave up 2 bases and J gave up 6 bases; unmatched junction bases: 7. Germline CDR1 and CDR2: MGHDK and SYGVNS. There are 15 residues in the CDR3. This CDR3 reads CASSERLAGDGEQYF. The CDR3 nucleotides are TGTGCCAGCAGTGAACGCCTAGCGGGAGACGGCGAGCAGTACTTC.

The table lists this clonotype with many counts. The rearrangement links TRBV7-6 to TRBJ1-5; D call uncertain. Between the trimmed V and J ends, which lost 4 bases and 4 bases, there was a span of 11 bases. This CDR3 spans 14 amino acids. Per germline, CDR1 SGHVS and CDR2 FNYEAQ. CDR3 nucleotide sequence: TGTGCCAGCAGCTCTCTGGGGAGGAATCAGCCCCAGCATTTT. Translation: CASSSLGRNQPQHF.

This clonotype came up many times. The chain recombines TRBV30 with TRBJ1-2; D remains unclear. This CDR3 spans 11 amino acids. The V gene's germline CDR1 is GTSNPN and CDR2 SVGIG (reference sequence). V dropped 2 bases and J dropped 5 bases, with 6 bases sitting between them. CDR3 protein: CAWSLQYGYTF. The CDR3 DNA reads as TGTGCCTGGAGTTTACAGTATGGCTACACCTTC.

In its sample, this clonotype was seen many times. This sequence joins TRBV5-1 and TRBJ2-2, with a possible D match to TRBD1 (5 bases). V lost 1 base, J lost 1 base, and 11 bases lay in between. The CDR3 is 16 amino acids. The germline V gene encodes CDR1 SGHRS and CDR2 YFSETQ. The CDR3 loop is CASSLSSGMNTGELFF. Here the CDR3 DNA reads TGCGCCAGCAGCTTGTCTTCAGGGATGAACACCGGGGAGCTGTTTTTT.

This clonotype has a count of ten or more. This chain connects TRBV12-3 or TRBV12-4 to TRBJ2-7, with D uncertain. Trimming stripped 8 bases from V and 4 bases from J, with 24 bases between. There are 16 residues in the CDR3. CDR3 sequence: CASPKRTVDPLYEQYF. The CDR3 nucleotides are TGTGCCAGCCCCAAACGAACAGTTGATCCGCTTTACGAGCAGTACTTC.

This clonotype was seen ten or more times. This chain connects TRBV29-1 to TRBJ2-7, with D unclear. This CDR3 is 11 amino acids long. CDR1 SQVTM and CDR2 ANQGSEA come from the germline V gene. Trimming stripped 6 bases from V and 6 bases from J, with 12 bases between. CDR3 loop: CSVRAASEQYF. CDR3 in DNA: TGCAGCGTAAGGGCTGCTTCCGAGCAGTACTTC.

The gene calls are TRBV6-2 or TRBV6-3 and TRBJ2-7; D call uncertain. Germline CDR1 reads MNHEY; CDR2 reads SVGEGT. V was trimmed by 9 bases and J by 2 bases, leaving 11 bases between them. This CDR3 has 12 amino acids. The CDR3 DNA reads TGTGCCAGTAGTAACAGTCCCTACGAGCAGTACTTC. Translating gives CASSNSPYEQYF.

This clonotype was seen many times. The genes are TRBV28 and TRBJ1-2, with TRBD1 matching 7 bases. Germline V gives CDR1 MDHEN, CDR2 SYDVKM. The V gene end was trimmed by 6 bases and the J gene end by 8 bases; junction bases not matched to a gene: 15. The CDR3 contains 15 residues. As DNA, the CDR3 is TGTGCCAGCAGCGAACCCTTCAGGGGGAAGGAGGGCTACACCTTC. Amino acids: CASSEPFRGKEGYTF.

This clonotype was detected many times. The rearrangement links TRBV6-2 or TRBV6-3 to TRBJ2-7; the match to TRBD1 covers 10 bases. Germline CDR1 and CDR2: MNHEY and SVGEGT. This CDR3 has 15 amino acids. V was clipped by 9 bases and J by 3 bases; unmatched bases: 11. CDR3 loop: CASKESGTGDYEQYF. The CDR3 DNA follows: TGTGCCAGTAAAGAATCCGGGACAGGGGACTACGAGCAGTACTTC.

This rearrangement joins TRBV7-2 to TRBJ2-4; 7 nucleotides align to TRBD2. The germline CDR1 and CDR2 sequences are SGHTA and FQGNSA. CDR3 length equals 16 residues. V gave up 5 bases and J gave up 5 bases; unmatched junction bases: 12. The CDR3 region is CASSPPTRGVENIQYF. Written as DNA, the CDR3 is TGTGCCAGCAGCCCTCCCACACGGGGGGTGGAAAACATTCAGTACTTC.